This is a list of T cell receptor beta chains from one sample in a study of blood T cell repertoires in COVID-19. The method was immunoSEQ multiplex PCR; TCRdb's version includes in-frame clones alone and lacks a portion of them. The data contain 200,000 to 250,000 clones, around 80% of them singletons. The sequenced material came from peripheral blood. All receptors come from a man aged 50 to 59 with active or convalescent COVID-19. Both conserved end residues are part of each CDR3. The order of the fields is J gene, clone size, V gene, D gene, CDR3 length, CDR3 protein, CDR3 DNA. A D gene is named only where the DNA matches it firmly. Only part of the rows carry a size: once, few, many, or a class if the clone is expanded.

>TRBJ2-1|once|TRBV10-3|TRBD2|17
CAISDPGGEWSYNEQFF
TGTGCCATCAGTGACCCGGGGGGGGAATGGTCCTACAATGAGCAGTTCTTC
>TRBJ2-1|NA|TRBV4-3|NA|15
CASSQAIGAYNEQFF
TGCGCCAGCAGCCAAGCAATAGGGGCCTACAATGAGCAGTTCTTC
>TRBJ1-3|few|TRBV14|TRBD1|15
CASSRAGTGRDTIYF
TGTGCCAGCAGCCGCGCCGGGACAGGAAGGGACACCATATATTTT
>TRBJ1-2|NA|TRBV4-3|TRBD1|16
CASSPSIGGGLYGYTF
TGCGCCAGCAGCCCATCCATAGGGGGCGGCCTCTATGGCTACACCTTC
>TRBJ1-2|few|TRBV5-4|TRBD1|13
CASSLQGVIGYTF
TGTGCCAGCAGCTTACAGGGGGTGATTGGCTACACCTTC
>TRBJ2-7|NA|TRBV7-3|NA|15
CASSLGPPPFYEQYF
TGTGCCAGCAGCCTTGGGCCTCCTCCTTTCTACGAGCAGTACTTC
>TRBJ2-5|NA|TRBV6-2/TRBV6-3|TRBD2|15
CASSSLAVLGETQYF
TGTGCCAGCAGTAGTCTAGCGGTACTTGGCGAGACCCAGTACTTC
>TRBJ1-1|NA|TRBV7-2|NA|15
CASSPSWGAGTEAFF
TGTGCCAGCAGCCCTAGTTGGGGAGCAGGAACTGAAGCTTTCTTT
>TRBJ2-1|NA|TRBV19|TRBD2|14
CASSIGLAGGLQFF
TGTGCCAGTAGTATAGGACTAGCGGGAGGGCTGCAGTTCTTC
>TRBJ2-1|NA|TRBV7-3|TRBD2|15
CASSSRGGSYNEQFF
TGTGCCAGCAGCTCCCGCGGGGGCTCCTACAATGAGCAGTTCTTC
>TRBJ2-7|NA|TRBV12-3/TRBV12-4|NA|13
CASSLWGGLEQYF
TGTGCCAGCAGTTTATGGGGGGGGCTCGAGCAGTACTTC
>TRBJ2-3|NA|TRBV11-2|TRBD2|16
CASSQGGGGATDTQYF
TGTGCCAGCAGCCAAGGTGGCGGGGGGGCGACAGATACGCAGTATTTT
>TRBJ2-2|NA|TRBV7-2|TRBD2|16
CASSPSGGAVTGELFF
TGTGCCAGCAGCCCGAGCGGGGGGGCGGTCACCGGGGAGCTGTTTTTT
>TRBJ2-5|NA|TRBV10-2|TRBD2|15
CASSQRRGAGGTQYF
TGCGCCAGCTCCCAAAGGCGGGGGGCCGGGGGGACCCAGTACTTC
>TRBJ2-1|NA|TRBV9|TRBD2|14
CASSPSGAYNEQFF
TGTGCCAGCAGCCCTAGCGGGGCCTACAATGAGCAGTTCTTC
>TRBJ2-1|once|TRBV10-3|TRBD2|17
CAISEGWGGSSYNEQFF
TGTGCCATCAGTGAGGGTTGGGGAGGGAGCTCCTACAATGAGCAGTTCTTC
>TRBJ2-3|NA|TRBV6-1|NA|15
CASSEVQGRGDTQYF
TGTGCCAGCAGTGAAGTTCAGGGGAGAGGAGATACGCAGTATTTT
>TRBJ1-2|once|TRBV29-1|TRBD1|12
CSVQGAGYGYTF
TGCAGCGTGCAGGGGGCGGGCTATGGCTACACCTTC
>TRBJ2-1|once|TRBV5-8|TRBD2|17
CASSQNPTSGGYNEQFF
TGTGCCAGCAGCCAAAATCCGACTAGCGGGGGATACAATGAGCAGTTCTTC
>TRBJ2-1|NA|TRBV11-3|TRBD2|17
CASSLGGPGGSLDEQFF
TGTGCCAGCAGCTTAGGGGGCCCGGGGGGTAGCCTAGATGAGCAGTTCTTC
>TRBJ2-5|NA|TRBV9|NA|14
CASSVSSSQETQYF
TGTGCCAGCAGCGTGAGTAGCTCTCAAGAGACCCAGTACTTC
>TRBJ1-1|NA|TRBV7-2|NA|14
CASSLQQGITEAFF
TGTGCCAGCAGCTTACAACAGGGTATCACTGAAGCTTTCTTT
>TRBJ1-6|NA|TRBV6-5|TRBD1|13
CASTQGAHSPLHF
TGTGCCAGCACCCAGGGGGCGCATTCACCCCTCCACTTT
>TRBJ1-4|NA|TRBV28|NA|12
CASSYGTKGLFF
TGTGCCAGCAGTTACGGGACAAAAGGCCTGTTTTTT
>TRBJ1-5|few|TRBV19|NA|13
CASTLDRNQPQHF
TGTGCCAGTACGCTGGACAGAAATCAGCCCCAGCATTTT
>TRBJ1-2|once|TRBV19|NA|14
CASSIRTANYGYTF
TGTGCCAGTAGTATTAGGACAGCTAACTATGGCTACACCTTC
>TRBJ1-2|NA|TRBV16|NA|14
CASSHKGGNYGYTF
TGTGCCAGCAGCCACAAAGGGGGAAATTATGGCTACACCTTC
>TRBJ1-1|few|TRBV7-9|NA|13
CASSQASNTEAFF
TGTGCCAGCAGCCAGGCCAGCAACACTGAAGCTTTCTTT
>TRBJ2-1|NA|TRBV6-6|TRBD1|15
CASSPTGGGHNEQFF
TGTGCCAGCAGTCCTACAGGGGGTGGGCACAATGAGCAGTTCTTC
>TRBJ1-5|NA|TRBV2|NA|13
CASSEGRGQPQHF
TGTGCCAGCAGTGAAGGCAGAGGTCAGCCCCAGCATTTT
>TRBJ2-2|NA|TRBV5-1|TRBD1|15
CASSFGTDYTGELFF
TGCGCCAGCAGCTTCGGGACAGACTACACCGGGGAGCTGTTTTTT
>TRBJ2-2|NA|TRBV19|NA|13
CASNQGMAGELFF
TGTGCCAGTAATCAGGGGATGGCCGGGGAGCTGTTTTTT
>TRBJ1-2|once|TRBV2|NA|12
CASYGQQIGYTF
TGTGCCAGCTACGGACAACAAATTGGCTACACCTTC
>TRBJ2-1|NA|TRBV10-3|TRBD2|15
CAITETSGGYNEQFF
TGTGCCATCACCGAGACTAGCGGGGGGTACAATGAGCAGTTCTTC
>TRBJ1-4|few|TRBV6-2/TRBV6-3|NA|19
CASSYATVSRDPGKEKLFF
TGTGCCAGCAGTTACGCGACAGTTTCGCGGGACCCGGGAAAGGAAAAACTGTTTTTT
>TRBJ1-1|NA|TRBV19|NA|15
CASSNIAGLNTEAFF
TGTGCCAGTAGTAATATTGCAGGTTTGAACACTGAAGCTTTCTTT
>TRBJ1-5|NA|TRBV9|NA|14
CASSAGLINQPQHF
TGTGCCAGCAGCGCCGGACTGATCAATCAGCCCCAGCATTTT
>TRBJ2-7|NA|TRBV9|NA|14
CASSVEPGHYEQYF
TGTGCCAGCAGCGTGGAGCCAGGACACTACGAGCAGTACTTC
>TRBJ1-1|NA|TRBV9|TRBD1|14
CASSVAPRGREAFF
TGTGCCAGCAGCGTAGCTCCCAGGGGGCGCGAAGCTTTCTTT
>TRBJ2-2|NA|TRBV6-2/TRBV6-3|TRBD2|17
CASSYSGSGFRTGELFF
TGTGCCAGCAGTTACTCGGGTAGCGGGTTCCGCACCGGGGAGCTGTTTTTT
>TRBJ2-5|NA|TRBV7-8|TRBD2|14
CASSPGTSTKTQYF
TGTGCCAGCAGCCCCGGGACTAGCACTAAGACCCAGTACTTC
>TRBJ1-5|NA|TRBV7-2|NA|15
CASSLSGGGNQPQHF
TGTGCCAGCAGCTTATCGGGGGGAGGCAATCAGCCCCAGCATTTT
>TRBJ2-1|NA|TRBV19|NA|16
CASSQGVISSYNEQFF
TGTGCCAGTAGTCAAGGAGTGATAAGCTCCTACAATGAGCAGTTCTTC
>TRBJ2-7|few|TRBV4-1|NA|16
CASSQVGGLRGSEQYF
TGCGCCAGCAGCCAAGTGGGTGGCCTAAGGGGAAGCGAGCAGTACTTC
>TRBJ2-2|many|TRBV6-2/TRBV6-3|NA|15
CASSHWSGSAGELFF
TGTGCCAGCAGTCACTGGAGCGGGTCAGCCGGGGAGCTGTTTTTT
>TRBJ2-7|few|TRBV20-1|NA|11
CSSSRGDEQYF
TGCAGCTCGTCCCGCGGGGACGAGCAGTACTTC
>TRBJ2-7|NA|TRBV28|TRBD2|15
CASSLTGGPRSEQYF
TGTGCCAGCAGTTTAACGGGAGGACCCCGATCCGAGCAGTACTTC
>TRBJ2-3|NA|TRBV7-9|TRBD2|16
CASSDRLADSTDTQYF
TGTGCCAGCAGCGATCGACTAGCGGACAGCACAGATACGCAGTATTTT
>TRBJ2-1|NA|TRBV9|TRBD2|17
CASSVGSGREGYNEQFF
TGTGCCAGCAGCGTAGGGAGCGGGCGGGAGGGTTACAATGAGCAGTTCTTC
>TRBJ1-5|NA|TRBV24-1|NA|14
CATSDIYSNQPQHF
TGTGCCACCAGTGATATCTATAGCAATCAGCCCCAGCATTTT
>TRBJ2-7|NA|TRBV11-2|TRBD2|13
CASSSTSLYEQYF
TGTGCCAGCAGCTCGACTAGCTTGTACGAGCAGTACTTC
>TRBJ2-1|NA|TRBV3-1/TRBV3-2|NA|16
CASSQWTGSSYNEQFF
TGTGCCAGCAGCCAATGGACGGGGAGCTCCTACAATGAGCAGTTCTTC
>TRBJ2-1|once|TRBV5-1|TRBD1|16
CASSPQGQPRGNEQFF
TGCGCCAGCAGTCCACAGGGGCAACCCCGAGGGAATGAGCAGTTCTTC